The 2 T cell receptor beta chains listed next were all sequenced from one sample in a study of control samples from healthy donors and cancer patients. Libraries were prepared by immunoSEQ multiplex PCR; TCRdb keeps only in-frame clonotypes and omits some of them. The table shows approximately 190,000 clones, with about 91% occurring only once. Sequencing was done on a sample of blood. The receptors stem from a man in his thirties or forties in good health.

This clone was detected once. The CDR3: CASSQPGARTEAFF. CDR3 DNA sequence: TGTGCCAGCAGCCAACCGGGGGCGCGAACTGAAGCTTTCTTT. The gene calls are TRBV4-2 and TRBJ1-1, with D possibly being TRBD1 (6 bases). Looked up from germline, CDR1 is LGHNA and CDR2 is YNFKEQ. The CDR3 length is 14 residues. Trimming pared 2 bases from V and 5 bases from J, leaving 12 bases between.

This chain links TRBV2 with TRBJ2-3; 9 bases agree with TRBD1. From germline, CDR1 is SNHLY and CDR2 FYNNEI. V lost 6 bases to trimming and J lost 8 bases; unmatched junction nucleotides: 9. The CDR3 is 14 amino acids. The CDR3 reads CASSTGGGFGTQYF. The CDR3 region has the DNA TGTGCCAGCAGCACAGGGGGCGGATTCGGTACGCAGTATTTT.